This TCR beta chain was identified in a study of blood T cell repertoires in COVID-19 (dated by TCRdb to the early 2020s). General notes on the study: The collaborator samples originated in the United States, Italy and Spain and spanned the acute and convalescent phases of COVID-19. The prospective study material was composed of cDNA or gDNA derived from T cells, B-cell-depleted T cells, or PBMCs. The dataset comprised deeply sampled blood TCRbeta repertoires from subjects exposed to, actively infected with, or recovered from COVID-19. The repertoires were made available in a free public database intended to serve as a resource for research on the immune response to SARS-CoV-2. The samples were drawn from two sources: the first 160 participants of the ongoing ImmuneRACE study, and fewer than 1,500 subjects contributed by 6 global collaborators. Sample metadata almost always included a de-identified subject ID, COVID-19 status, age in years and sex. Where HLA class I and class II types were available, the types were taken from metadata supplied by the sample provider, not from assay-based typing.

TCRbeta CDR3 regions were amplified from genomic DNA by means of the immunoSEQ Assay, a bias-controlled multiplex PCR. The original methods were these. Nucleated cell counts per sample were estimated from amplification of reference gene primers within the assay. Sequence reads were collapsed and filtered to measure the absolute abundance of every unique TCRbeta CDR3 rearrangement. Productive Simpson clonality was computed per sample as the square root of Simpson's diversity index over productive rearrangements. In TCRdb, the immuneACCESS table is reduced to in-frame sequences with V and J assigned. These tables do not hold every clone; where another copy was compared, an unresolved V gene accounts for under half, and the others remain unexplained. V and J calls and clone size follow that table, whereas D and trimming were derived from the DNA. The sample includes about 94,000 clones, with more than 65% observed a single time. Jointly, the top ten make up 6.3% of the sample.

From the cysteine up to the phenylalanine, the CDR3 has a length of 12 residues. Here the CDR3 DNA is all that survives: 36 bases in frame from base 1. CDR1 is given as DFQATT and CDR2 as SNEGSKA, both from the germline V gene (reference sequence). V is cut by 3 bases and J by 4 bases, and the space between the germline ends is 10 bases. The collaborating institutions used their own protocols to collect whole blood in K2EDTA tubes. Collaborator samples were shipped for TCRbeta analysis as frozen whole blood, isolated PBMCs, or DNA extracted from either sample type. To note about this clone: Its antigen remains undetermined. No base quality values were provided; no much bigger clone lies one nucleotide off.

Overall study results and their limits: How much clinical and demographic metadata was included differed by source and by participant, and the metadata was provided uncurated.

This sequence uses TRBV20-1 and TRBJ2-7; tentative D gene TRBD1, with 6 bases matching. Sequenced sample: peripheral blood. This sequence originates from a man aged 60 to 75 with acute or convalescent COVID-19. CDR3 loop: CSASRDNYEQYF. The DNA sequence is given as TGCAGTGCTAGTCGGGACAATTACGAGCAGTACTTC.